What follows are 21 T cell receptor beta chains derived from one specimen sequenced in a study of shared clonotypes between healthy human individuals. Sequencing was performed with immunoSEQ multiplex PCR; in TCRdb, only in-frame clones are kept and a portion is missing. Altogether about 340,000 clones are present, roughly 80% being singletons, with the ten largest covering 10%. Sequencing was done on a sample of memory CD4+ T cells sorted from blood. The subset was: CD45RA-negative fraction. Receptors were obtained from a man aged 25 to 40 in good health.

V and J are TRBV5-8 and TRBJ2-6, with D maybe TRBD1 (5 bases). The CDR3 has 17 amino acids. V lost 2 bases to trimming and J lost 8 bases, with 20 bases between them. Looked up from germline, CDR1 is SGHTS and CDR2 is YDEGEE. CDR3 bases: TGTGCCAGCAGCTTTATCGAATCGGCAGGGAAGACCAACGTCCTGACTTTC. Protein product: CASSFIESAGKTNVLTF. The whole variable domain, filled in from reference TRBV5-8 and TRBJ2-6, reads EAGVTQSPTHLIKTRGQQATLRCSPISGHTSVYWYQQALGLGLQFLLWYDEGEERNRGNFPPRFSGRQFPNYSSELNVNALELEDSALYLCASSFIESAGKTNVLTFGAGSRLTVL.

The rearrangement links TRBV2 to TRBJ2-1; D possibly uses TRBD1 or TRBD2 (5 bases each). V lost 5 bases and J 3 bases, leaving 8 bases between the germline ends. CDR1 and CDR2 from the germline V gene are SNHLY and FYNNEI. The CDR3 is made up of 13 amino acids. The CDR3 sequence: CASSRDRYNEQFF. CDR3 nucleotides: TGTGCCAGCAGTCGGGACCGCTACAATGAGCAGTTCTTC. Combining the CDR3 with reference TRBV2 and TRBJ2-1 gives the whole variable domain EPEVTQTPSHQVTQMGQEVILRCVPISNHLYFYWYRQILGQKVEFLVSFYNNEISEKSEIFDDQFSVERPDGSNFTLKIRSTKLEDSAMYFCASSRDRYNEQFFGPGTRLTVL.

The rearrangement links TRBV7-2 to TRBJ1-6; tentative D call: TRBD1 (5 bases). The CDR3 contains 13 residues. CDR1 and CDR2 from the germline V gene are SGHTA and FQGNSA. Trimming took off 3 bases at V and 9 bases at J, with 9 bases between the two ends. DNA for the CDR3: TGTGCCAGCAGCTTCGGTAGGGGTTCACCCCTCCACTTT. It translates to CASSFGRGSPLHF.

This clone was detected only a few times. The CDR3 nucleotides read TGTGCCAGCAGTTGGAGAGATTACAATCAGCCCCAGCATTTT. Translated, it gives CASSWRDYNQPQHF. The chain employs TRBV28 and TRBJ1-5; D is unresolved. Germline V gene sequence: CDR1 MDHEN, CDR2 SYDVKM. Trimming stripped 4 bases from V and 3 bases from J, with 10 bases between. This CDR3 has 14 amino acids.

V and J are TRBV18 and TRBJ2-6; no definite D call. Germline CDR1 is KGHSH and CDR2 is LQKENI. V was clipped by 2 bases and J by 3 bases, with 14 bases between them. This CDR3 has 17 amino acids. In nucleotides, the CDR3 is TGTGCCAGCTCACCATTTTCATCTGGTGGTGGGGCCAACGTCCTGACTTTC. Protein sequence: CASSPFSSGGGANVLTF.

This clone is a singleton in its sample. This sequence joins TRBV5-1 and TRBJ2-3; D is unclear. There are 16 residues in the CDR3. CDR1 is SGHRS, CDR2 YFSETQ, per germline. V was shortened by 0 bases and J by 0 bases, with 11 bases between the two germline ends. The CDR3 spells CASSLVGGTSTDTQYF. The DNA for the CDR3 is TGCGCCAGCAGCTTGGTGGGCGGAACTAGCACAGATACGCAGTATTTT.

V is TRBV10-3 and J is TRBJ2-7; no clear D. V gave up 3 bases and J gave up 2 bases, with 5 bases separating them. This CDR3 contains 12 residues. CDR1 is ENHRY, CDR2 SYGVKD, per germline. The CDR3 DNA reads TGTGCCATCAGTGATAAAGCCTACGAGCAGTACTTC. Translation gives CAISDKAYEQYF.

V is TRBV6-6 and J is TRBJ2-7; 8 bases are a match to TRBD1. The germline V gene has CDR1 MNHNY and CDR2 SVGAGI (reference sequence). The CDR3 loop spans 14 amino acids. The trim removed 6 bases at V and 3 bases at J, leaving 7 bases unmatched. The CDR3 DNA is TGTGCCAGCAGCGGACAGGGTCTAAACTACGAGCAGTACTTC. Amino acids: CASSGQGLNYEQYF.

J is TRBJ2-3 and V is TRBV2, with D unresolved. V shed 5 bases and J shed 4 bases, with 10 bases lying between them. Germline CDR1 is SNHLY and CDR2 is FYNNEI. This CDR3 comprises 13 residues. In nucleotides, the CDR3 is TGTGCCAGCAGTTTGAGTCGGCCAGATACGCAGTATTTT. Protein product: CASSLSRPDTQYF.

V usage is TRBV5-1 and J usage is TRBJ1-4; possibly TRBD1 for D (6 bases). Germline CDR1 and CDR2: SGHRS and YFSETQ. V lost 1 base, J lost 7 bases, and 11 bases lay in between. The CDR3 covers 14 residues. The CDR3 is CASSLSGAGEKLFF. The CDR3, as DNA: TGCGCCAGCAGCTTGTCAGGGGCGGGTGAAAAACTGTTTTTT.

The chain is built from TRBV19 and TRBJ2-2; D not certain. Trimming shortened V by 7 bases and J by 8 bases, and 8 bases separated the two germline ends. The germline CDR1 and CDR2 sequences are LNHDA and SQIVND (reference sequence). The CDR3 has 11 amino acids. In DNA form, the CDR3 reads TGTGCCAGTAACACGAAGGGGGAGCTGTTTTTT. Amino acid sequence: CASNTKGELFF.

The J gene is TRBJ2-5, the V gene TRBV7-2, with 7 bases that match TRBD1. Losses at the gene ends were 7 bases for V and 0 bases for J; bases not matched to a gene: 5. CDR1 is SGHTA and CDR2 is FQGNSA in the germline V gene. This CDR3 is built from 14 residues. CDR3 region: CASTLDRDQETQYF. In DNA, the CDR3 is TGTGCCAGCACCCTCGACAGGGACCAAGAGACCCAGTACTTC.

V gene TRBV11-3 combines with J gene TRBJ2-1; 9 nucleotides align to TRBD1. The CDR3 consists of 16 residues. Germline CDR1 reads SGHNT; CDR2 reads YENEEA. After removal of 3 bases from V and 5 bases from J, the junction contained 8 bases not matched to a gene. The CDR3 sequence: CASSFGGQGSHNEQFF. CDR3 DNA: TGTGCCAGCAGCTTTGGTGGACAGGGGTCACACAATGAGCAGTTCTTC.

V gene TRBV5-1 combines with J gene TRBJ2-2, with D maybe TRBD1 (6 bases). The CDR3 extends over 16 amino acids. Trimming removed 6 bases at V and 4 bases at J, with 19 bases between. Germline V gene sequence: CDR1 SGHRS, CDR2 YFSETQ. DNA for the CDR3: TGCGCCAGCAACCCGGACAGCCGGGGTGTCACCGGGGAGCTGTTTTTT. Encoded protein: CASNPDSRGVTGELFF.

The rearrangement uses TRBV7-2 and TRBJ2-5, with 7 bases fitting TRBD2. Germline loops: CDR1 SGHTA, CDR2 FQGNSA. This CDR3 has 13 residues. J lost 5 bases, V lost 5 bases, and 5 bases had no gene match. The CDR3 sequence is CASSLGRQETQYF. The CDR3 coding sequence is TGTGCCAGCAGCCTCGGGAGGCAGGAGACCCAGTACTTC. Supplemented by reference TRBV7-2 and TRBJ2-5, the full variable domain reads GAGVSQSPSNKVTEKGKDVELRCDPISGHTALYWYRQSLGQGLEFLIYFQGNSAPDKSGLPSDRFSAERTGGSVSTLTIQRTQQEDSAVYLCASSLGRQETQYFGPGTRLLVL.

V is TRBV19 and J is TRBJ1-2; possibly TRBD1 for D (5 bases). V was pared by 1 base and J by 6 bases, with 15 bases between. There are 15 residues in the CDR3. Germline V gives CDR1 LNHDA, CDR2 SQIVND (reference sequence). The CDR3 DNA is TGTGCCAGTAGTATAGCAGCTACAGGAAGAGATGGCTACACCTTC. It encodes CASSIAATGRDGYTF.

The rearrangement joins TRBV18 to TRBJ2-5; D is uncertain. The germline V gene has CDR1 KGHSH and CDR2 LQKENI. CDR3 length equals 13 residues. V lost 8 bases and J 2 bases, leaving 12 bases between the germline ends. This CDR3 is CASTRAEQETQYF. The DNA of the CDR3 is TGTGCCAGCACAAGGGCCGAACAAGAGACCCAGTACTTC.

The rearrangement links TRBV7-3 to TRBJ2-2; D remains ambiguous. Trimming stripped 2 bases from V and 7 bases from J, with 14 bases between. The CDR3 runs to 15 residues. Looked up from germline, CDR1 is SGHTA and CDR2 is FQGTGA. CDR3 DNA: TGTGCCAGCAGCTTATTTGCGTTTTCGGGCGGGGAGCTGTTTTTT. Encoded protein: CASSLFAFSGGELFF.

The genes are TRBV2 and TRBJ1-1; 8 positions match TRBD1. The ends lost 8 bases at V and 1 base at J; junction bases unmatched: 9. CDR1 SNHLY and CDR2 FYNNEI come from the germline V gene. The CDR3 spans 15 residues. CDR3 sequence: CASHATGVPNTEAFF. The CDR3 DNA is TGTGCCAGCCATGCGACAGGGGTTCCGAACACTGAAGCTTTCTTT.

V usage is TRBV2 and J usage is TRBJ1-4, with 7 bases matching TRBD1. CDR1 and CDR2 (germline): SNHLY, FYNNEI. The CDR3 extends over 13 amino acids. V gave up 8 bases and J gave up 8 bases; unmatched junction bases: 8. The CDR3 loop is CASRRDSEEKLFF. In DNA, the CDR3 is TGTGCCAGCCGCCGGGACAGCGAGGAAAAACTGTTTTTT.

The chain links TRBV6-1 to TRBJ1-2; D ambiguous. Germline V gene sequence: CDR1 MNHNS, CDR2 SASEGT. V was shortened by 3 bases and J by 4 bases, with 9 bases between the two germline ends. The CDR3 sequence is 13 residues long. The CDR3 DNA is TGTGCCAGCAGTGACCAGGATTTCTATGGCTACACCTTC. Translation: CASSDQDFYGYTF.